A selection of T cell receptor beta chains follows, all from one sample in a study of cytomegalovirus exposure and HLA in healthy donors. This table comes from immunoSEQ multiplex PCR, and its TCRdb copy is limited to in-frame clones, with some not included. Of about 85,000 clones in the sample, about 80% are singletons; the top ten hold roughly a quarter. Sequencing was done on a sample of PBMCs. The origin of the receptors is a woman in her 50s in good health and CMV-seropositive. The CDR3 runs from the conserved cysteine through the conserved F or W.

v_call	cdr3_aa
TRBV5-1	CASSPTSGIGAGELFF
TRBV18	CASSPRGATNEKLFF
TRBV7-2	CASSLEGAYNEQFF
TRBV29-1	CSVERAHTEAFF
TRBV7-8	CASSLTRAGSSYEQYF
TRBV5-1	CASSRRTGGSDTQYF
TRBV10-2	CASSETLNTEAFF
TRBV6-5	CASSPIRTSEAFF
TRBV6-6	CASRPDRGANQPQHF
TRBV5-1	CASSPTGVNTEAFF
TRBV11-3	CASSLGLAGGARQETQYF
TRBV19	CASSRDRGPYEQYF
TRBV29-1	CSVVLGVYGYTF
TRBV2	CASSRGGGPDYGYTF
TRBV30	CASGRLGGELFF
TRBV5-1	CASSLGRTGGGYTF
TRBV6-6	CASSNRNTEAFF
TRBV5-6	CASSGRDRGIYEQFF
TRBV5-6	CASSLVRWTEAFF
TRBV11-3	CASSQSGRETGELFF
TRBV5-1	CASSFGTSGRLNEQFF
TRBV11-1	CASSLPGRAGETQYF
TRBV5-1	CASSGSGGVVQYF
TRBV19	CASSRTRAPREKLFF
TRBV7-9	CASSPTTGKVNEQFF
TRBV7-9	CASSRLTSTRETQYF
TRBV7-9	CSSSLAGGSGGGAETQYF
TRBV6-6	CASTKIGQGNIQYF
TRBV11-2	CASSSLNTQYF
TRBV7-3	CASSLTSPGNSPLHF
TRBV6-1	CASSSGGIYSYEQYF
TRBV7-3	CASSLLPGGRNEQFF
TRBV7-9	CSSSLGQGNSPLHF
TRBV2	CASKTGTGSTDTQYF
TRBV9	CASSPLRAGTDTQYF
TRBV27	CASSGLKGDYGYTF
TRBV2	CASSVKGRGYSNQPQHF
TRBV5-6	CASSLGGGGADTQYF
TRBV19	CASSMAVSQQQYF
TRBV10-2	CASRAAQEQFF
TRBV30	CAWSVGDRQPQHF
TRBV19	CASSIWTDQPQHF
TRBV6-5	CASSYSGGWGEQFF
TRBV7-9	CASSFASGSEDTQYF
TRBV4-1	CASSQDFGVTYNSPLHF
TRBV13	CASSLGQSWADTQYF
TRBV11-1	CASRSGWHEQYF
TRBV7-9	CSSSFWTSGRVRYNEQFF
TRBV10-1	CASSEIPDRGGGETQYF
TRBV5-1	CASSFTGARAYEQYF
TRBV5-4	CASSFRGDTIYF
TRBV6-5	CASSYSGTGSYTF
TRBV29-1	CSVLIQGSNQPQHF
TRBV27	CASSWGSGGYEQYF